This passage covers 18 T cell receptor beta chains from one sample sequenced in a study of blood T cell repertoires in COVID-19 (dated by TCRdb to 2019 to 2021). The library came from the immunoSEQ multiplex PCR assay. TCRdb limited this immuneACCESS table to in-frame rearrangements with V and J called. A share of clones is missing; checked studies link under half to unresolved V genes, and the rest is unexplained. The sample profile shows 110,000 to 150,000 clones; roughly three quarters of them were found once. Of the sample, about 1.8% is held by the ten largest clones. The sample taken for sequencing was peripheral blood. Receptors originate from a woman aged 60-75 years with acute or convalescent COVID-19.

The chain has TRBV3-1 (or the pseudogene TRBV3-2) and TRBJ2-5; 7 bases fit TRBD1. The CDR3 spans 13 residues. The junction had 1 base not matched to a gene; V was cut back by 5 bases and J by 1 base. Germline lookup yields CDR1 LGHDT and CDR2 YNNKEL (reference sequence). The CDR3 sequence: CASSRQGQETQYF. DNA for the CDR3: TGTGCCAGCAGCAGACAGGGCCAAGAGACCCAGTACTTC.

CDR3 in amino acids: CASSLRTGADTQYF. DNA for the CDR3: TGTGCCAGCAGCCTTAGGACAGGGGCAGATACGCAGTATTTT. The gene calls are TRBV3-1 (or the pseudogene TRBV3-2) and TRBJ2-3; 9 bases agree with TRBD1. The CDR3 is 14 residues long. Germline CDR1 LGHDT, CDR2 YNNKEL (reference sequence). Trimming removed 4 bases from V and 4 bases from J; junction bases left unmatched: 3.

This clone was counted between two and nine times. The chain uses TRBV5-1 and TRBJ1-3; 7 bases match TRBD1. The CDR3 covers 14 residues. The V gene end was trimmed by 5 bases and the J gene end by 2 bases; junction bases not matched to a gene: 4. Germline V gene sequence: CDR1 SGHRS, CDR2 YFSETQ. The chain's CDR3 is CASRPTGAGNTIYF. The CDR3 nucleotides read TGCGCCAGCAGACCTACAGGGGCTGGAAACACCATATATTTT. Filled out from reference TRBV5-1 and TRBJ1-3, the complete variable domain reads KAGVTQTPRYLIKTRGQQVTLSCSPISGHRSVSWYQQTPGQGLQFLFEYFSETQRNKGNFPGRFSGRQFSNSRSEMNVSTLELGDSALYLCASRPTGAGNTIYFGEGSWLTVV.

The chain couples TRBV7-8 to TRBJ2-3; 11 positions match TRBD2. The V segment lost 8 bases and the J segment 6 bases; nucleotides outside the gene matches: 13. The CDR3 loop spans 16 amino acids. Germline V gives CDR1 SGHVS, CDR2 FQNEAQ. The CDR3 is CASEYNSGRAGDTQYF. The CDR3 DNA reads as TGTGCCAGCGAGTACAATAGCGGGAGGGCTGGGGATACGCAGTATTTT.

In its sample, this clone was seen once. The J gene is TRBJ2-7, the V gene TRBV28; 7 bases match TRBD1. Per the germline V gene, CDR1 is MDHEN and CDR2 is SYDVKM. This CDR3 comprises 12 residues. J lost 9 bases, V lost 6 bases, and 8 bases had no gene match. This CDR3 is CASRDRVIGQYF. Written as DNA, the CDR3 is TGTGCCAGCAGAGACAGGGTGATCGGGCAGTACTTC.

CDR3 sequence reads: CASSGWGTSGRNDEQYF. For the CDR3, the DNA is TGTGCCAGCAGCGGCTGGGGGACTAGCGGGAGGAACGACGAGCAGTACTTC. The chain couples TRBV7-9 to TRBJ2-7; TRBD2 agrees at 15 bases. The CDR3 has 17 amino acids. Germline V gene sequence: CDR1 SEHNR, CDR2 FQNEAQ (reference sequence). V dropped 5 bases and J dropped 5; count of bases not matched to a gene: 10.

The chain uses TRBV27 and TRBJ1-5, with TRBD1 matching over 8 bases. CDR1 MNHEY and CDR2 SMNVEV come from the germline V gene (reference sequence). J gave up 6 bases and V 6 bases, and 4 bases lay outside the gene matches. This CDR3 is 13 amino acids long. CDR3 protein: CASRDRAIQPQHF. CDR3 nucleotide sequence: TGTGCCAGCAGGGACAGGGCAATTCAGCCCCAGCATTTT.

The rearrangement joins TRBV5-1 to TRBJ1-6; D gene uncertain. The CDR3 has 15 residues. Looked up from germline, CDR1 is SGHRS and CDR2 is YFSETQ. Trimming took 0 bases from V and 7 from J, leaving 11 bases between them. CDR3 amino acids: CASSLDLTGNSPLHF. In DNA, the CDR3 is TGCGCCAGCAGCTTGGACCTAACGGGGAATTCACCCCTCCACTTT.

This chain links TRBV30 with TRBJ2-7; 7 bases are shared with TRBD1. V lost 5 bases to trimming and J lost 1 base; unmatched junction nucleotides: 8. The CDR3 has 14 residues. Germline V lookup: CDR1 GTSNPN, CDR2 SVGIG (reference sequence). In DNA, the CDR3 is TGTGCCTGGTCTCGACAGGGAGCTTCCTACGAGCAGTACTTC. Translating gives CAWSRQGASYEQYF.

The CDR3 is CASSPHLAGNEQFF. The CDR3 DNA sequence: TGTGCCAGCAGTCCCCACCTAGCGGGAAATGAGCAGTTCTTC. The rearrangement joins TRBV2 to TRBJ2-1; the match to TRBD2 covers 9 bases. The CDR3 runs to 14 residues. From germline, CDR1 is SNHLY and CDR2 FYNNEI. Trimming at V came to 5 bases and at J to 7 bases, leaving 6 bases not matched to a gene.

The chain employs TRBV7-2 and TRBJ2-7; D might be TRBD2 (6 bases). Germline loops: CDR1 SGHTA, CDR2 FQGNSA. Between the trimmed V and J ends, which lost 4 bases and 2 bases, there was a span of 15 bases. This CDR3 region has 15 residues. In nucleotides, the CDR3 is TGTGCCAGCAGCTCCGAGTTTGGAGGGCCCTACGAGCAGTACTTC. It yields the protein CASSSEFGGPYEQYF.

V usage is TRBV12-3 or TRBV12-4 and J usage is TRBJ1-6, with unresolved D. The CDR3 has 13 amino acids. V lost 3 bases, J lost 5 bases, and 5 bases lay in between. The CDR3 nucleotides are TGTGCCAGCAGTTTCGAGGATAATTCACCCCTCCACTTT. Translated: CASSFEDNSPLHF.

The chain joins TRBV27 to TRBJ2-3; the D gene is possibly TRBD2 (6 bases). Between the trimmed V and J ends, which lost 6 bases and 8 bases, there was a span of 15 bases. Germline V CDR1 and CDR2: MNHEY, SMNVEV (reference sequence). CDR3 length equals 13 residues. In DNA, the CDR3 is TGTGCCAGCAGCTTACCGGGCGGGATTACGCAGTATTTT. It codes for CASSLPGGITQYF.

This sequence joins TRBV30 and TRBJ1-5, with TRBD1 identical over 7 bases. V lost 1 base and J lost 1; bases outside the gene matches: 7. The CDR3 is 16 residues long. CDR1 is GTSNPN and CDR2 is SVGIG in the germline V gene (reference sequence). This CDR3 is CAWSENRGLSNQPQHF. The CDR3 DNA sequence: TGTGCCTGGAGTGAAAACAGGGGTTTGAGCAATCAGCCCCAGCATTTT.

CDR3 region: CASSFRQGLNNSPLHF. CDR3 coding DNA: TGTGCCAGCAGTTTTAGGCAGGGACTTAATAATTCACCCCTCCACTTT. The genes are TRBV28 and TRBJ1-6, with a tentative D call TRBD1 (5 bases). The germline CDR1 and CDR2 sequences are MDHEN and SYDVKM. The CDR3 has 16 residues. The V gene lost 3 bases and the J gene lost 5 bases, with 14 bases spanning the gap.

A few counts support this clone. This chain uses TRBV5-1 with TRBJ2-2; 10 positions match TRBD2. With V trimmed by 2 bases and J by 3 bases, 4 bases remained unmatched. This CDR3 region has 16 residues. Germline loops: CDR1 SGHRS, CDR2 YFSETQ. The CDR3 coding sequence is TGCGCCAGCAGCTTTAGCGGGAGGCCGGACACCGGGGAGCTGTTTTTT. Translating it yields CASSFSGRPDTGELFF.

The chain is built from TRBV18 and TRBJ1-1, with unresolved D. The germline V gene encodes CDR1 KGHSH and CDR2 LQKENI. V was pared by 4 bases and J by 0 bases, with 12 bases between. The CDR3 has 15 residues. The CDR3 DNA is TGTGCCAGCTCACTATCGGGAAACATGAACACTGAAGCTTTCTTT. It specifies CASSLSGNMNTEAFF. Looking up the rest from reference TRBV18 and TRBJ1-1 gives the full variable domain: NAGVMQNPRHLVRRRGQEARLRCSPMKGHSHVYWYRQLPEEGLKFMVYLQKENIIDESGMPKERFSAEFPKEGPSILRIQQVVRGDSAAYFCASSLSGNMNTEAFFGQGTRLTVV.

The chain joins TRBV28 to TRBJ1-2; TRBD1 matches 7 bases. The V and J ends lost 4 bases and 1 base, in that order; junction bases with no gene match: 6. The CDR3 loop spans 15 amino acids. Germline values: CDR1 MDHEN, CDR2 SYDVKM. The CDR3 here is CASSSRDRVNYGYTF. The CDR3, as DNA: TGTGCCAGCAGTTCACGGGACAGAGTTAACTATGGCTACACCTTC.